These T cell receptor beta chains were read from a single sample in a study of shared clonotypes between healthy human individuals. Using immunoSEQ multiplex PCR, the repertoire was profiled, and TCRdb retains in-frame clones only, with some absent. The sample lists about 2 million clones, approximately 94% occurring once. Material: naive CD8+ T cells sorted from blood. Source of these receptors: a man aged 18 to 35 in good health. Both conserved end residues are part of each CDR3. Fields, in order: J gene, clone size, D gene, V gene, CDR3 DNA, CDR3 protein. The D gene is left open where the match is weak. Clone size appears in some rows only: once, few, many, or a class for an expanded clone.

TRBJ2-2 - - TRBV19 TGTGCCAGTAGTGCGGGGTCCGGGGAGCTGTTTTTT CASSAGSGELFF
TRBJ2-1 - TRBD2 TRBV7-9 TGTGCCAGCAGCTCAGGGACTACCACCTACAATGAGCAGTTCTTC CASSSGTTTYNEQFF
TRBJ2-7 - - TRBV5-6 TGTGCCAGCAGCTTCGGGGAGGACTCCTACGAGCAGTACTTC CASSFGEDSYEQYF
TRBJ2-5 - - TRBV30 TGTGCCTGGAGTGTATTCGGTGAGACCCAGTACTTC CAWSVFGETQYF
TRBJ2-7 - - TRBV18 TGTGCCAGCTCACCACCGGACAGTTCCTACGAGCAGTACTTC CASSPPDSSYEQYF
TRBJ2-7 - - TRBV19 TGTGCCAGTAGTATAGATTTCGGAGAGTACGAGCAGTACTTC CASSIDFGEYEQYF
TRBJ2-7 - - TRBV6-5 TGTGCCAGCAGTTACCAAAGGTCCTACGAGCAGTACTTC CASSYQRSYEQYF
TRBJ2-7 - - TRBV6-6 TGTGCCAGCGGAGGGCCCACCTACGAGCAGTACTTC CASGGPTYEQYF
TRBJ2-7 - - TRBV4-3 TGCGCCAGCAGCCAAGACAGGGCTTACGAGCAGTACTTC CASSQDRAYEQYF
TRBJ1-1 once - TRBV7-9 TGTGCCAGCAACCCGGACAGTATGAACACTGAAGCTTTCTTT CASNPDSMNTEAFF